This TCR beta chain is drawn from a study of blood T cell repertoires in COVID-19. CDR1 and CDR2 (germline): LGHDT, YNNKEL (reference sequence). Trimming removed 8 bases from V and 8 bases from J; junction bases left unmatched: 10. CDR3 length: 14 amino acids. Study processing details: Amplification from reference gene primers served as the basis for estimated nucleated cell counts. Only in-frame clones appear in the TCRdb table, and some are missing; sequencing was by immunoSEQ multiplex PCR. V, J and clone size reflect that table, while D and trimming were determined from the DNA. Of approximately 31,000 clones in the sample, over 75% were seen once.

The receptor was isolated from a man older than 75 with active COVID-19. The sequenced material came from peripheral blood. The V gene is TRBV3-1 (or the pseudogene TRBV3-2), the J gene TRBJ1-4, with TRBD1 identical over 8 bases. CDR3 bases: TGTGCCAGCGCCGGACAGGGAGTAGGCGAAAAACTGTTTTTT. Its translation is CASAGQGVGEKLFF.